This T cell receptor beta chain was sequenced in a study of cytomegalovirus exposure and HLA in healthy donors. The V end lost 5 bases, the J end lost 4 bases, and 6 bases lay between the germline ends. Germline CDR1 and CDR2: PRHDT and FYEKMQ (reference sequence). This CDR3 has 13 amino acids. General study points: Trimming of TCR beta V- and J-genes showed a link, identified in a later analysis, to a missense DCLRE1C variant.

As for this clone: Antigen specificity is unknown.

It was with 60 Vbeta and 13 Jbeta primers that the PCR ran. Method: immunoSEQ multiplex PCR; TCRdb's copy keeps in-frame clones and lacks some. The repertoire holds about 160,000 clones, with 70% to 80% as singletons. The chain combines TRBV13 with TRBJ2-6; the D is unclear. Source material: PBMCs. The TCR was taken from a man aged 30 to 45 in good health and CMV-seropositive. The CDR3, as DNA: TGTGCCAGCAGCATCAGGGGGGCCAACGTCCTGACTTTC. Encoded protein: CASSIRGANVLTF.